Below are 25 T cell receptor beta chains sequenced from a single sample in a study of radiation and T cells in renal cell carcinoma. Documented treatment: treatment-naive control, cytoreductive nephrectomy. Sequencing was performed with immunoSEQ multiplex PCR; in TCRdb, only in-frame clones are kept and a portion is missing. The table records some 16,000 clones, around 58% of them present only once. The specimen comprised tumor tissue, sampled from a patient whose treatment was nephrectomy without radiotherapy. The source is a man over 45 with renal cell carcinoma.

This clone showed up many times. This rearrangement joins TRBV27 to TRBJ2-1; 8 nucleotides agree with TRBD2. The CDR3 extends over 15 amino acids. CDR1 and CDR2 (germline): MNHEY, SMNVEV (reference sequence). V shed 6 bases, J shed 4 bases, and the junction held 8 bases outside the gene matches. The CDR3 spells CASRGSGRGYNEQFF. The CDR3 DNA reads TGTGCCAGCAGGGGAAGCGGGAGAGGATACAATGAGCAGTTCTTC.

This clone has only a few counts. The genes are TRBV13 and TRBJ2-1, with TRBD2 identical over 10 bases. Germline CDR1 PRHDT, CDR2 FYEKMQ (reference sequence). This CDR3 is built from 14 residues. J was trimmed by 3 bases and V by 6 bases; bases with no gene match: 2. The CDR3 region has the DNA TGTGCCAGCAGGCTAGCGGGAGTCTACAATGAGCAGTTCTTC. This encodes CASRLAGVYNEQFF.

The V call is TRBV19, the J call TRBJ1-1; 9 bases match TRBD1. The CDR3 sequence is 16 residues long. CDR1 is LNHDA, CDR2 SQIVND, per germline (reference sequence). V gave up 5 bases and J gave up 3 bases; unmatched junction bases: 10. The CDR3 DNA follows: TGTGCCAGTAGTGGTGGACAGGGGCGCAGTGACACTGAAGCTTTCTTT. Residues: CASSGGQGRSDTEAFF.

The chain is built from TRBV6-5 and TRBJ1-1, with D tentatively TRBD1 (5 bases). Per the germline V gene, CDR1 is MNHEY and CDR2 is SVGAGI. The length of the CDR3 is 14 residues. Trimming pared 6 bases from V and 1 base from J, leaving 12 bases between. The CDR3 DNA reads TGTGCCAGCAGCCGGAATACAGGGAACACTGAAGCTTTCTTT. Protein sequence: CASSRNTGNTEAFF.

The V gene is TRBV10-3, the J gene TRBJ1-4; possibly TRBD1 for D (6 bases). This CDR3 spans 14 amino acids. V lost 8 bases to trimming and J lost 6 bases, with 16 bases between them. Germline V lookup: CDR1 ENHRY, CDR2 SYGVKD. CDR3: CAIPQGRGDEKLFF. As DNA, the CDR3 is TGTGCCATCCCACAGGGCAGGGGTGATGAAAAACTGTTTTTT.

This chain links TRBV7-3 with TRBJ2-3; perhaps TRBD2 as D (5 bases). Germline V gene lookup returns CDR1 SGHTA and CDR2 FQGTGA. V lost 4 bases and J lost 4, with 6 bases in between. The CDR3 consists of 12 residues. The CDR3 DNA sequence: TGTGCCAGCAGCTACGGGGCAGATACGCAGTATTTT. Encoded protein: CASSYGADTQYF.

The chain recombines TRBV30 with TRBJ2-2; the D gene is possibly TRBD1 (5 bases). Trimming took off 1 base at V and 3 bases at J, with 6 bases between the two ends. Germline V gene data show CDR1 as GTSNPN and CDR2 as SVGIG (reference sequence). This CDR3 comprises 13 residues. CDR3 DNA sequence: TGTGCCTGGAGTGAGGGGTACACCGGGGAGCTGTTTTTT. Its translation is CAWSEGYTGELFF.

The chain links TRBV5-5 to TRBJ1-1; D not resolved. The V gene's germline CDR1 is SGHKS and CDR2 YYEKEE (reference sequence). V lost 1 base to trimming and J lost 1 base, with 11 bases between them. The CDR3 is 15 residues long. The CDR3 nucleotides read TGTGCCAGCAGCTTGCTTCACTTTTCGAACACTGAAGCTTTCTTT. Translated: CASSLLHFSNTEAFF.

In its sample, this clone is medium-sized. The chain carries TRBV25-1 and TRBJ2-1, with D perhaps matching TRBD2 (6 bases). Germline lookup yields CDR1 MGHDK and CDR2 SYGVNS. This CDR3 contains 14 residues. V dropped 5 bases and J dropped 7 bases, with 15 bases sitting between them. CDR3 sequence reads: CASSHPGLNNEQFF. The CDR3 region has the DNA TGTGCCAGCAGTCACCCGGGACTCAATAATGAGCAGTTCTTC.

The chain is built from TRBV5-5 and TRBJ1-2; D is ambiguous. Deletions cut 3 bases from V and 1 base from J, with 13 bases between. Germline CDR1 reads SGHKS; CDR2 reads YYEKEE (reference sequence). CDR3 length: 15 amino acids. CDR3 sequence (DNA): TGTGCCAGCAGCTACTCCGCGGAACTTAACTATGGCTACACCTTC. Its translation is CASSYSAELNYGYTF.

The chain carries TRBV9 and TRBJ1-1; D ambiguous. Trimming stripped 0 bases from V and 4 bases from J, with 10 bases between. This CDR3 is built from 14 residues. From germline, CDR1 is SGDLS and CDR2 YYNGEE. The CDR3 sequence is CASSVAAGSTEAFF. For the CDR3, the DNA is TGTGCCAGCAGCGTAGCTGCTGGGAGCACTGAAGCTTTCTTT.

This clone was recorded a few times. The chain has TRBV28 and TRBJ2-3, with 9 bases identical to TRBD1. CDR1 MDHEN and CDR2 SYDVKM come from the germline V gene. Germline trimming cut 4 bases from V and 4 bases from J; bases unmatched to any gene: 15. This CDR3 is 18 amino acids long. The CDR3, as DNA: TGTGCCAGCAGTTCCCAGGGTGTGGGGACAGGGTCTGCAGATACGCAGTATTTT. Translating gives CASSSQGVGTGSADTQYF.

This sequence joins TRBV6-5 and TRBJ2-7; 8 positions match TRBD2. The CDR3 is 11 residues long. CDR1 MNHEY and CDR2 SVGAGI come from the germline V gene. DNA for the CDR3: TGTGCGGCTAGCGGGCAGGGCGAGCAGTACTTC. This encodes CAASGQGEQYF.

The chain recombines TRBV18 with TRBJ2-1; D possibly corresponds to TRBD1 (6 bases). This CDR3 region has 13 residues. Trimming shortened V by 3 bases and J by 10 bases, and 13 bases separated the two germline ends. CDR1 and CDR2 (germline): KGHSH, LQKENI. The DNA for the CDR3 is TGTGCCAGCTCACCCCTAGGACAGTCCGAGCAGTTCTTC. Translated: CASSPLGQSEQFF.

V is TRBV2 and J is TRBJ2-1; D assignment may be TRBD1 or TRBD2 (5 bases each). Germline V lookup: CDR1 SNHLY, CDR2 FYNNEI. This CDR3 spans 14 amino acids. With 5 bases removed from V and 5 bases from J, the gap between germline ends came to 13 bases. The CDR3 spells CASSSFGTHNEQFF. The CDR3 nucleotides read TGTGCCAGCAGTTCTTTCGGGACCCACAATGAGCAGTTCTTC.

The chain has TRBV5-5 and TRBJ1-1; D is uncertain. The V and J ends lost 2 bases and 0 bases respectively, with 11 bases between them. This CDR3 is 15 amino acids long. CDR1 is SGHKS and CDR2 is YYEKEE in the germline V gene (reference sequence). This CDR3 reads CASSFLREMNTEAFF. The CDR3 bases are TGTGCCAGCAGCTTCCTTCGGGAGATGAACACTGAAGCTTTCTTT.

The DNA for the CDR3 is TGTGCCAGCACCGGGGGGTATGGCTACACCTTC. It codes for CASTGGYGYTF. The chain joins TRBV6-5 to TRBJ1-2; D possibly corresponds to TRBD1 (5 bases). Looked up from germline, CDR1 is MNHEY and CDR2 is SVGAGI. V was pared by 7 bases and J by 5 bases, with 8 bases between. The CDR3 totals 11 residues.

The chain combines TRBV7-3 with TRBJ2-2, with D possibly being TRBD1 (6 bases). This CDR3 is 15 amino acids long. Trimming took 5 bases from V and 1 from J, leaving 11 bases between them. Germline CDR1 SGHTA, CDR2 FQGTGA. CDR3 loop: CASSPHRENTGELFF. The CDR3 DNA reads as TGTGCCAGCAGCCCCCACAGGGAGAACACCGGGGAGCTGTTTTTT.

In its sample, this clone ranks as large. V is TRBV29-1 and J is TRBJ1-1; D gene ambiguous. CDR3 length equals 13 residues. Trimming left V 8 bases short and J 0 bases short, with 13 bases between. In germline, CDR1 is SQVTM, CDR2 ANQGSEA. This CDR3 reads CSFCPGMNTEAFF. CDR3 nucleotide sequence: TGCAGCTTTTGTCCGGGTATGAACACTGAAGCTTTCTTT.

The rearrangement uses TRBV2 and TRBJ2-3; a weak D match, TRBD2 (6 bases). The CDR3 totals 13 residues. Germline V CDR1 and CDR2: SNHLY, FYNNEI. Trimming removed 4 bases from V and 5 bases from J, with 10 bases in between. The CDR3 DNA sequence: TGTGCCAGCAGTGGGAGGGCTAGAGATACGCAGTATTTT. It specifies CASSGRARDTQYF.

The CDR3 here is CASSLYYGQDTEAFF. CDR3 sequence (DNA): TGTGCCAGCAGTTTATACTACGGGCAGGACACTGAAGCTTTCTTT. J is TRBJ1-1 and V is TRBV27; D gene unclear. The V and J ends lost 1 base and 3 bases respectively, with 12 bases between them. Germline V gene lookup returns CDR1 MNHEY and CDR2 SMNVEV (reference sequence). The CDR3 is 15 amino acids.

The chain has TRBV5-4 and TRBJ2-1; D not resolved. The germline V and J ends were trimmed by 0 bases and 10 bases, with 11 bases remaining between them. The CDR3 is made up of 13 amino acids. In germline, CDR1 is SGHNT, CDR2 YYREEE (reference sequence). The CDR3 reads CASSLVGSREQFF. The CDR3 DNA sequence: TGTGCCAGCAGCTTGGTCGGCTCTAGGGAGCAGTTCTTC.

The chain couples TRBV6-6 to TRBJ1-1; TRBD1 is a possible D gene (5 bases). V dropped 4 bases and J dropped 0 bases, with 12 bases sitting between them. CDR3 length equals 15 residues. Germline loops: CDR1 MNHNY, CDR2 SVGAGI (reference sequence). CDR3 sequence reads: CASSSGTLMNTEAFF. CDR3 coding DNA: TGTGCCAGCAGTTCCGGGACCCTCATGAACACTGAAGCTTTCTTT.

V is TRBV6-5 and J is TRBJ2-1, with a weak D call TRBD2 (6 bases). The CDR3 spans 14 residues. Germline V gives CDR1 MNHEY, CDR2 SVGAGI. V was pared by 0 bases and J by 6 bases, with 9 bases between. Here the CDR3 DNA reads TGTGCCAGCAGTTACTCGACCGGGGGCAATGAGCAGTTCTTC. This encodes CASSYSTGGNEQFF.

This chain connects TRBV2 to TRBJ2-3; 7 bases match TRBD1. The CDR3 contains 13 residues. V lost 6 bases and J lost 4; bases outside the gene matches: 4. The germline V gene encodes CDR1 SNHLY and CDR2 FYNNEI. As DNA, the CDR3 is TGTGCCAGCAGAACAGGGGTAGCAGATACGCAGTATTTT. This gives the protein CASRTGVADTQYF.